The next 6 T cell receptor beta chains were all read from a single sample in a study of T cells in Graves' hyperthyroidism and ophthalmopathy. The CDR3 regions of TCR beta were amplified from RNA transcripts. With the HTBI primer set, the TCR CDR3 went through a first round of RT-PCR. MiXCR, applied by TCRdb to the multiplex PCR reads, yields one record per CDR3 protein. The repertoire has hundreds of thousands of distinct CDR3 sequences, around 16% of them found once; the top ten carry almost 8%. The sequenced sample consisted of blood. Receptors originate from a woman aged 18-35 years with Graves' hyperthyroidism.

This clonotype turned up a few times. V is TRBV29-1 and J is TRBJ2-1; tentative D call: TRBD2 (6 bases). V gave up 6 bases and J gave up 10 bases, with 16 bases separating them. CDR1 and CDR2 from the germline V gene are SQVTM and ANQGSEA. The CDR3 loop spans 12 amino acids. CDR3 region: CSVGTPEFEQFF. CDR3 sequence (DNA): TGCAGCGTCGGGACTCCGGAGTTCGAGCAGTTCTTC.

This clonotype was counted at least ten times. The rearrangement links TRBV11-1 to TRBJ2-1; 14 bases fit TRBD2. Germline CDR1 and CDR2: SGHAT and FQDESV (reference sequence). V lost 3 bases and J lost 7; bases outside the gene matches: 5. The CDR3 is 16 amino acids. CDR3 DNA: TGTGCCAGCAGCTTCACCGGGACTAGCGGGAGTAATGAGCAGTTCTTC. Translated: CASSFTGTSGSNEQFF.

Many counts were recorded for this clonotype. V is TRBV24-1 and J is TRBJ2-7; D remains ambiguous. V was clipped by 10 bases and J by 3 bases, with 18 bases between them. CDR1 and CDR2 from the germline V gene are KGHDR and SFDVKD. This CDR3 has 14 residues. CDR3 loop: CATQPRDTYYEQYF. The CDR3, as DNA: TGTGCCACGCAGCCCCGCGACACATACTACGAGCAGTACTTC.

This clonotype was observed many times. The V and J genes are TRBV3-1 and TRBJ2-6; D is ambiguous. Germline assignment: CDR1 LGHDT and CDR2 YNNKEL (reference sequence). V gave up 3 bases and J gave up 5 bases, with 5 bases separating them. The length of the CDR3 is 13 residues. The CDR3 DNA follows: TGTGCCAGCAGCCAGGGTAGGGCCAACGTCCTGACTTTC. Protein: CASSQGRANVLTF.

This clonotype was recorded at least ten times. The V call is TRBV6-1, the J call TRBJ1-2; 11 bases agree with TRBD1. Germline values: CDR1 MNHNS, CDR2 SASEGT. There are 18 residues in the CDR3. Trimming took 6 bases from V and 2 from J; bases not matched to a gene: 14. CDR3 coding DNA: TGTGCCAGCAGAAACCGGGGGACAGGGGGTCCCCTCAACTATGGCTACACCTTC. Residues: CASRNRGTGGPLNYGYTF.

There are many counts of this clonotype. The chain combines TRBV29-1 with TRBJ2-5; tentatively, D is TRBD2 (7 bases). This CDR3 contains 15 residues. Per germline, CDR1 SQVTM and CDR2 ANQGSEA. The ends were cut back, 5 bases at V and 5 bases at J, with 21 bases in the middle. Here the CDR3 DNA reads TGCAGCGTTATTACGGCGCGGGGGAGGGGGGAGACCCAGTACTTC. It codes for CSVITARGRGETQYF.